Described below is a single T cell receptor (beta chain) sequence and its context. cDNA came from about 0.46 to 1 ug RNA primed by random hexamers. TCR beta CDR3 was amplified by immunoSEQ multiplex PCR. This amplification extended across 54 Vbeta and 13 Jbeta segments. Via MiXCR, TCRdb re-called the immunoSEQ multiplex PCR reads, giving one row per CDR3 protein. The table includes 300,000 to 350,000 distinct CDR3 sequences, 92% detected once. TCR beta sequences were obtained from blood CD8+ and CD4+ T cells. The multiple sclerosis control group comprised treatment-naive patients with stable or active relapsing-remitting disease. The sample comes from a study of CD8 T cells in Susac syndrome. Germline loops: CDR1 SEHNR, CDR2 FQNEAQ (reference sequence). The CDR3 runs to 14 residues. With 5 bases removed from V and 7 bases from J, the gap between germline ends came to 17 bases.

J is TRBJ1-2 and V is TRBV7-9; D not resolved. What was sequenced was CD4+ T cells from PBMCs. This sequence originates from a human donor with multiple sclerosis. In nucleotides, the CDR3 is TGTGCCAGCAGCGTAGAGCTAACGTGGGCTGGCTACACCTTC. This encodes CASSVELTWAGYTF.